A selection of T cell receptor beta chains follows, all from one sample in a study of human T cells and chemical hapten exposure. TCRdb reprocessed the RACE reads with MiXCR, giving one entry per CDR3 protein. The sample holds tens of thousands of distinct CDR3 sequences, 10% seen once. The sequenced sample was whole blood, obtained in connection with sensitization to the hapten diphenylcyclopropenone (DPC). These receptors were obtained from a woman aged 50 to 65 with alopecia areata. Some clones in this sample may be carry-over from other donors' samples. The CDR3 runs from the conserved cysteine through the conserved F or W. The order of the fields is D gene, J gene, clone size, V gene, CDR3 DNA, CDR3 protein. A D gene is named only where the DNA matches it firmly. Clone size appears in some rows only: once, few, many, or a class for an expanded clone.

d_gene: NA
j_gene: TRBJ2-1
abundance: few
v_gene: TRBV7-9
CDR3nt: TGTGCCAGCAGCCCCCCACCGGGGTCGACAGGAGGGGTGATGAATGAGCAGTTCTTC
CDR3aa: CASSPPPGSTGGVMNEQFF

d_gene: NA
j_gene: TRBJ1-5
abundance: few
v_gene: TRBV6-6
CDR3nt: TGTGCCAGCAGTTACAGTATCAATCAGCCCCAGCATTTT
CDR3aa: CASSYSINQPQHF

d_gene: NA
j_gene: TRBJ2-7
abundance: many
v_gene: TRBV11-3
CDR3nt: TGTGCCAGCAGCCGTTCGGCAGGGGCGGGGGAGCAGTACTTC
CDR3aa: CASSRSAGAGEQYF

d_gene: NA
j_gene: TRBJ2-7
abundance: NA
v_gene: TRBV20-1
CDR3nt: TGCAGTGCTAAAGGGGATGCCTACGAGCAGTACTTC
CDR3aa: CSAKGDAYEQYF

d_gene: TRBD1
j_gene: TRBJ2-7
abundance: few
v_gene: TRBV5-1
CDR3nt: TGCGCCAGCAGCCTACAGGACAGGCCCAGCTCCTACGAGCAGTACTTC
CDR3aa: CASSLQDRPSSYEQYF

d_gene: TRBD1
j_gene: TRBJ1-1
abundance: NA
v_gene: TRBV3-1
CDR3nt: TGTGCCAGCAGCCAAGTATCAGGGGGCACTGAAGCTTTCTTT
CDR3aa: CASSQVSGGTEAFF

d_gene: TRBD2
j_gene: TRBJ2-7
abundance: few
v_gene: TRBV3-1
CDR3nt: TGTGCCAGCAGGGCTAGCGGGAGTTCCCACGAGCAGTACTTC
CDR3aa: CASRASGSSHEQYF

d_gene: TRBD1
j_gene: TRBJ2-7
abundance: many
v_gene: TRBV29-1
CDR3nt: TGCAGCGGTCAACCGGGACAGGGTTTCTACGAGCAGTACTTC
CDR3aa: CSGQPGQGFYEQYF

d_gene: NA
j_gene: TRBJ1-5
abundance: many
v_gene: TRBV3-1
CDR3nt: TGTGCCAGCAGCCAGCAACAGGGTCTCCAGCCCCAGCATTTT
CDR3aa: CASSQQQGLQPQHF

d_gene: NA
j_gene: TRBJ1-6
abundance: few
v_gene: TRBV18
CDR3nt: TGTGCCAGCTCAGGGCAGAGCTCCTATAATTCACCCCTCCACTTT
CDR3aa: CASSGQSSYNSPLHF

d_gene: TRBD1
j_gene: TRBJ1-1
abundance: NA
v_gene: TRBV19
CDR3nt: TGTGCCAGTAGTATTATCGCTTTGGGACAGATGAACACTGAAGCTTTCTTT
CDR3aa: CASSIIALGQMNTEAFF

d_gene: NA
j_gene: TRBJ2-4
abundance: few
v_gene: TRBV3-1
CDR3nt: TGTGCCAGCAGCCGGGACTCAACTACTATAAACATTCAGTACTTC
CDR3aa: CASSRDSTTINIQYF

d_gene: NA
j_gene: TRBJ1-5
abundance: few
v_gene: TRBV11-2
CDR3nt: TGTGCCAGCAGCTTAGATTTGCCCGACTTTGGACAGCCCCAGCATTTT
CDR3aa: CASSLDLPDFGQPQHF

d_gene: NA
j_gene: TRBJ1-1
abundance: NA
v_gene: TRBV28
CDR3nt: TGTGCCAGCAGGCCACCGGGGACGAACACTGAAGCTTTCTTT
CDR3aa: CASRPPGTNTEAFF

d_gene: NA
j_gene: TRBJ1-4
abundance: NA
v_gene: TRBV12-3/TRBV12-4
CDR3nt: TGTGCCAGCAGAAAAGCGGGTGAAAAACTGTTTTTT
CDR3aa: CASRKAGEKLFF

d_gene: NA
j_gene: TRBJ2-3
abundance: many
v_gene: TRBV7-2
CDR3nt: TGTGCCAGCAGCTTAGATACGTCGGGACTTCGCACAGATACGCAGTATTTT
CDR3aa: CASSLDTSGLRTDTQYF

d_gene: TRBD2
j_gene: TRBJ2-3
abundance: NA
v_gene: TRBV10-2
CDR3nt: TGCGCCAGCAGCGATGGGACTAGCGCAGATACGCAGTATTTT
CDR3aa: CASSDGTSADTQYF

d_gene: NA
j_gene: TRBJ2-3
abundance: NA
v_gene: TRBV30
CDR3nt: TGTGCCTGGGGTGTAGGAGATACGCAGTATTTT
CDR3aa: CAWGVGDTQYF

d_gene: NA
j_gene: TRBJ2-2
abundance: many
v_gene: TRBV7-3
CDR3nt: TGTGCCAGCAGCCCCTCCACGAGCAACGCGAACACCGGGGAGCTGTTTTTT
CDR3aa: CASSPSTSNANTGELFF

d_gene: NA
j_gene: TRBJ1-5
abundance: few
v_gene: TRBV7-9
CDR3nt: TGTGCCAGCAGCCCCGGAGGACCTAGGCCGCCCCAGCATTTT
CDR3aa: CASSPGGPRPPQHF

d_gene: NA
j_gene: TRBJ2-2
abundance: NA
v_gene: TRBV2
CDR3nt: TGTGCCAGCAGTGTACTAGCCGATGGCACCGGGGAGCTGTTTTTT
CDR3aa: CASSVLADGTGELFF

d_gene: NA
j_gene: TRBJ2-5
abundance: many
v_gene: TRBV11-2
CDR3nt: TGTGCCAGCAGCAACCAAGAGACCCAGTACTTC
CDR3aa: CASSNQETQYF

d_gene: TRBD2
j_gene: TRBJ2-1
abundance: many
v_gene: TRBV9
CDR3nt: TGTGCCAGCAGCCCTCCGGGACTAGCGGGATTGGATGAGCAGTTCTTC
CDR3aa: CASSPPGLAGLDEQFF

d_gene: TRBD1
j_gene: TRBJ1-1
abundance: many
v_gene: TRBV5-1
CDR3nt: TGCGCCAGCAGACAGGGGAGTTTCGCGAACACTGAAGCTTTCTTT
CDR3aa: CASRQGSFANTEAFF

d_gene: NA
j_gene: TRBJ2-7
abundance: few
v_gene: TRBV5-1
CDR3nt: TGCGCCAGCAGCTACGCCTCGACTACTCCACCCTACGAGCAGTACTTC
CDR3aa: CASSYASTTPPYEQYF

d_gene: NA
j_gene: TRBJ2-7
abundance: NA
v_gene: TRBV28
CDR3nt: TGTGCCAGCAGTCACGGGGCTTTGTACGAGCAGTACTTC
CDR3aa: CASSHGALYEQYF

d_gene: NA
j_gene: TRBJ2-3
abundance: NA
v_gene: TRBV28
CDR3nt: TGTGCCAGCACCGAGGGGAGGCTCCTGGGTAGATCGCAGTATTTT
CDR3aa: CASTEGRLLGRSQYF

d_gene: NA
j_gene: TRBJ2-1
abundance: few
v_gene: TRBV7-9
CDR3nt: TGTGCCAGCAGACGGGGGAGCTCCTACAATGAGCAGTTCTTC
CDR3aa: CASRRGSSYNEQFF

d_gene: NA
j_gene: TRBJ2-3
abundance: few
v_gene: TRBV7-6
CDR3nt: TGTGCCAGCAGCTTAGCGCCCGGGGGAACCTCTAGCACAGATACGCAGTATTTT
CDR3aa: CASSLAPGGTSSTDTQYF

d_gene: TRBD2
j_gene: TRBJ2-2
abundance: few
v_gene: TRBV6-2/TRBV6-3
CDR3nt: TGTGCCAGCAGTGGCAGGGGACTAGCGGGAACCGGGGAGCTGTTTTTT
CDR3aa: CASSGRGLAGTGELFF

d_gene: TRBD2
j_gene: TRBJ2-3
abundance: many
v_gene: TRBV7-2
CDR3nt: TGTGCCAGCAGCTTAGGGGCTAGCGGATTAGATACGCAGTATTTT
CDR3aa: CASSLGASGLDTQYF

d_gene: NA
j_gene: TRBJ1-5
abundance: many
v_gene: TRBV12-3/TRBV12-4
CDR3nt: TGTGCCAGCACCGGTGGCTTCGAGAGAACCCAGCATTTT
CDR3aa: CASTGGFERTQHF

d_gene: TRBD2
j_gene: TRBJ2-3
abundance: many
v_gene: TRBV12-3/TRBV12-4
CDR3nt: TGTGCCAGCAGCGGGACTAGCGGGAGTGGAGCAGATACGCAGTATTTT
CDR3aa: CASSGTSGSGADTQYF

d_gene: TRBD1
j_gene: TRBJ1-1
abundance: many
v_gene: TRBV11-1
CDR3nt: TGTGCCAGCAGACTTACAGGGGGGGTGACTGAAGCTTTCTTT
CDR3aa: CASRLTGGVTEAFF

d_gene: TRBD1
j_gene: TRBJ2-7
abundance: many
v_gene: TRBV18
CDR3nt: TGTGCCAGCTCATTAACAGGGGGGTCCTACGAGCAGTACTTC
CDR3aa: CASSLTGGSYEQYF

d_gene: TRBD2
j_gene: TRBJ2-1
abundance: many
v_gene: TRBV27
CDR3nt: TGTGCCAGCAGTGCCCGACTAGCGGGGGGCTTGGAGCAGTTCTTC
CDR3aa: CASSARLAGGLEQFF

d_gene: NA
j_gene: TRBJ2-7
abundance: few
v_gene: TRBV7-6
CDR3nt: TGTGCCAGCAGCCGAAACCCTCCCGGGGGCCAGCACTACGAGCAGTACTTC
CDR3aa: CASSRNPPGGQHYEQYF

d_gene: TRBD2
j_gene: TRBJ2-1
abundance: NA
v_gene: TRBV3-1
CDR3nt: TGTGCCAGCAGCCTCCGGACTAGTCTAGCCTTGAATGAGCAGTTCTTC
CDR3aa: CASSLRTSLALNEQFF

d_gene: TRBD2
j_gene: TRBJ2-5
abundance: few
v_gene: TRBV5-4
CDR3nt: TGTGCCAGCAGGTTCCGGGGGGTAGAGACCCAGTACTTC
CDR3aa: CASRFRGVETQYF

d_gene: TRBD1
j_gene: TRBJ1-2
abundance: few
v_gene: TRBV29-1
CDR3nt: TGCAGCGTTGAAGATCCGGGCAGGGGGCACGATGGCTACACCTTC
CDR3aa: CSVEDPGRGHDGYTF

d_gene: TRBD2
j_gene: TRBJ2-1
abundance: NA
v_gene: TRBV6-4
CDR3nt: TGTGCCACTTCGACTAGCGGGTCGAATGAGCAGTTCTTC
CDR3aa: CATSTSGSNEQFF

d_gene: TRBD2
j_gene: TRBJ2-3
abundance: NA
v_gene: TRBV29-1
CDR3nt: TGCAGCGTTGTAGCGGGAGTTGAAGATACGCAGTATTTT
CDR3aa: CSVVAGVEDTQYF

d_gene: NA
j_gene: TRBJ2-3
abundance: NA
v_gene: TRBV4-2
CDR3nt: TGTGCCAGCAGCCCTGGGGTAGATACGCAGTATTTT
CDR3aa: CASSPGVDTQYF

d_gene: TRBD2
j_gene: TRBJ2-3
abundance: NA
v_gene: TRBV7-3
CDR3nt: TGTGCCAGCAGCATGACTAGCGGGCGCACAGATACGCAGTATTTT
CDR3aa: CASSMTSGRTDTQYF

d_gene: NA
j_gene: TRBJ2-5
abundance: NA
v_gene: TRBV29-1
CDR3nt: TGCAGCGGTCAGACTAGTGTAACCCAGTACTTC
CDR3aa: CSGQTSVTQYF

d_gene: NA
j_gene: TRBJ1-5
abundance: NA
v_gene: TRBV28
CDR3nt: TGTGCCAGCAGTTTGTCACAGGGTATGCGCAATCAGCCCCAGCATTTT
CDR3aa: CASSLSQGMRNQPQHF

d_gene: NA
j_gene: TRBJ1-1
abundance: NA
v_gene: TRBV9
CDR3nt: TGTGCCAGCAGCGTAGAGGAGAACACTGAAGCTTTCTTT
CDR3aa: CASSVEENTEAFF

d_gene: NA
j_gene: TRBJ2-3
abundance: many
v_gene: TRBV3-1
CDR3nt: TGTGCCAGCAGCCACTATAGCACAGATACGCAGTATTTT
CDR3aa: CASSHYSTDTQYF

d_gene: NA
j_gene: TRBJ2-7
abundance: NA
v_gene: TRBV7-9
CDR3nt: TGTGCCAGCAGTTCCGGGTATCCCTCCTGCGAGCAGTACTTC
CDR3aa: CASSSGYPSCEQYF

d_gene: NA
j_gene: TRBJ2-1
abundance: many
v_gene: TRBV5-1
CDR3nt: TGCGCCAGCAGCCAGGGGAAGCCGGGAAATGAGCAGTTCTTC
CDR3aa: CASSQGKPGNEQFF

d_gene: TRBD1
j_gene: TRBJ2-6
abundance: few
v_gene: TRBV19
CDR3nt: TGTGCCAGTAGTTCCGGGACAGGCGGGTCCGGGGCCAACGTCCTGACTTTC
CDR3aa: CASSSGTGGSGANVLTF

d_gene: NA
j_gene: TRBJ1-4
abundance: few
v_gene: TRBV19
CDR3nt: TGTGCCAGTAGTATAGATTTAACCGGCGCTAGCGAAAAACTGTTTTTT
CDR3aa: CASSIDLTGASEKLFF

d_gene: NA
j_gene: TRBJ2-1
abundance: many
v_gene: TRBV20-1
CDR3nt: TGCAGTGCTAGGGCCGGCGGGAACCTCCCATGGCAGTTCTTC
CDR3aa: CSARAGGNLPWQFF